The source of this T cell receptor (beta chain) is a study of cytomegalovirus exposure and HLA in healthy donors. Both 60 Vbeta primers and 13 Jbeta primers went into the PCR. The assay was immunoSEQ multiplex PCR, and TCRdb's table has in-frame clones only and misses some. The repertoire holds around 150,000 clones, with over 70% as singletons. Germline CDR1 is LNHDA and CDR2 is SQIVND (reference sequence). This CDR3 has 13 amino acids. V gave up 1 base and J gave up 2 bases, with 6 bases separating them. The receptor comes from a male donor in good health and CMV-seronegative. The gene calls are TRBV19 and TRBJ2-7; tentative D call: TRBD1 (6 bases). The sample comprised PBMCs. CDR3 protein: CASSIGDTYEQYF. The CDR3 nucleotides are TGTGCCAGTAGTATAGGGGACACCTACGAGCAGTACTTC.